This T cell receptor beta chain was documented in a study of T cell repertoires in cytomegalovirus infection. About the study: CMV epitopes that were recently identified and HLA-C-restricted were used alongside well-studied HLA-B-restricted ones. General study findings and limits: What dominated the ex vivo response were HLA-C-restricted CMV-specific TCR beta clonotypes.

As to this clonotype: Its target is not known.

This CDR3 contains 15 residues. V lost 2 bases, J lost 7 bases, and 6 bases stayed unmatched. CDR1 is LGHNA and CDR2 is YSLEER in the germline V gene. TCRdb processed the reads anew with MiXCR; each CDR3 protein has one entry. The profile shows around 540,000 distinct CDR3 sequences, more than 30% of them singletons. The sequence derives from a human donor in good health (CMV status not recorded). Some clones in this sample may be carry-over from other donors' samples. The chain recombines TRBV4-3 with TRBJ2-3; 10 bases align to TRBD2. The starting material was cultured PBMCs, obtained from culture after CMV antigen stimulation. CDR3 region: CASSQLAGVPNTQYF. CDR3 nucleotides: TGCGCCAGCAGCCAACTAGCGGGAGTGCCCAATACGCAGTATTTT.